The 7 T cell receptor beta chains below all came from one sample that was sequenced in a study of PD-1 blockade in classical Hodgkin lymphoma. Generated by immunoSEQ multiplex PCR, the TCRdb table keeps only in-frame clones and is missing some. The data show 66,000 or so clones, with over 70% seen just once and 7.5% to 9.5% held by the top ten. Every patient experienced relapse after autologous stem cell transplantation, and brentuximab vedotin exposure varied. The sequencing used peripheral blood mononuclear cells (PBMCs), collected before the second cycle of nivolumab. The receptors here all came from a human donor with classical Hodgkin lymphoma.

This chain uses TRBV28 with TRBJ1-1; 9 bases align to TRBD1. Germline V lookup: CDR1 MDHEN, CDR2 SYDVKM. Trimming cost V 2 bases and J 9 bases; bases outside gene matches: 4. The CDR3 has 13 amino acids. The CDR3: CASSLEQGAQAFF. DNA for the CDR3: TGTGCCAGCAGTTTAGAACAGGGGGCCCAAGCTTTCTTT.

The chain is built from TRBV19 and TRBJ2-5; D tentatively reads TRBD1 or TRBD2 (6 bases each). Germline CDR1 is LNHDA and CDR2 is SQIVND (reference sequence). V shed 7 bases and J shed 1 base, with 16 bases lying between them. There are 15 residues in the CDR3. The CDR3 sequence: CASKPTPGAQETQYF. CDR3 in DNA: TGTGCCAGTAAGCCAACCCCGGGGGCCCAAGAGACCCAGTACTTC.

This clone has a handful of counts. The genes are TRBV4-1 and TRBJ1-3, with D maybe TRBD1 (6 bases). The CDR3 length is 17 residues. The V gene lost 4 bases and the J gene lost 0 bases, with 16 bases spanning the gap. Germline CDR1 and CDR2: MGHRA and YSYEKL. Here the CDR3 DNA reads TGCGCCAGCAGCCTCCCGGGGGGGCTTGTCTCTGGAAACACCATATATTTT. It codes for CASSLPGGLVSGNTIYF.

The chain uses TRBV5-4 and TRBJ2-5, with TRBD2 as a possible D gene (6 bases). V dropped 1 base and J dropped 4 bases, with 14 bases sitting between them. Germline V gene lookup returns CDR1 SGHNT and CDR2 YYREEE (reference sequence). CDR3 length: 15 residues. This CDR3 reads CASSLPGVAGETQYF. CDR3 in DNA: TGTGCCAGCAGCTTGCCGGGGGTAGCAGGAGAGACCCAGTACTTC.

This clone was seen a handful of times. The CDR3 here is CASSPFQADTGELFF. DNA of the CDR3: TGTGCCAGCTCCCCATTTCAGGCTGACACCGGGGAGCTGTTTTTT. The chain couples TRBV18 to TRBJ2-2; no clear D. The CDR3 length is 15 residues. Germline V CDR1 and CDR2: KGHSH, LQKENI. Deletions cut 6 bases from V and 3 bases from J, with 14 bases between.

This clone appeared a few times. The chain combines TRBV30 with TRBJ1-5; D ambiguous. The germline V and J ends were trimmed by 2 bases and 6 bases, with 8 bases remaining between them. Germline CDR1 is GTSNPN and CDR2 is SVGIG (reference sequence). This CDR3 is built from 12 residues. CDR3 sequence (DNA): TGTGCCTGGAGTCAAGAGAGTCAGCCCCAGCATTTT. This codes for CAWSQESQPQHF. Full variable domain (missing parts from reference TRBV30 and TRBJ1-5): SQTIHQWPATLVQPVGSPLSLECTVEGTSNPNLYWYRQAAGRGLQLLFYSVGIGQISSEVPQNLSASRPQDRQFILSSKKLLLSDSGFYLCAWSQESQPQHFGDGTRLSIL.

The chain has TRBV27 and TRBJ1-2; 7 nucleotides match TRBD1. The CDR3 is made up of 15 amino acids. J gave up 1 base and V 7 bases, and 9 bases lay outside the gene matches. Germline V gene sequence: CDR1 MNHEY, CDR2 SMNVEV (reference sequence). The CDR3 coding sequence is TGTGCCAGCACCACCACAGGGGCCTTTAACTATGGCTACACCTTC. Its protein product is CASTTTGAFNYGYTF.